The clone carrying this T cell receptor (beta chain) occurred a few times. These data come from a study of blood T cell repertoires in COVID-19. Looking at the study overall: Material from acute and convalescent COVID-19 was sourced from the United States, Italy and Spain. From T cells, B-cell-depleted T cells, or PBMCs came the material, which was cDNA or gDNA.

Original data processing: Reference gene primer amplification gave estimated nucleated cell counts. Produced via immunoSEQ multiplex PCR; TCRdb's table is partial and in-frame only. V and J calls and clone size follow that table, whereas D and trimming were derived from the DNA. The table shows 200,000 to 250,000 clones, with approximately 82% occurring only once. The length of the CDR3 is 12 residues. V lost 6 bases to trimming and J lost 7 bases, with 7 bases between them. From germline, CDR1 is MNHEY and CDR2 SMNVEV (reference sequence). Sequencing used peripheral blood. This TCR was recovered from a man younger than 45 who had recovered from COVID-19. This sequence joins TRBV27 and TRBJ1-6; D remains unclear. In DNA, the CDR3 is TGTGCCAGCAGAGGAGGAAATTCACCCCTCCACTTT. It specifies CASRGGNSPLHF.